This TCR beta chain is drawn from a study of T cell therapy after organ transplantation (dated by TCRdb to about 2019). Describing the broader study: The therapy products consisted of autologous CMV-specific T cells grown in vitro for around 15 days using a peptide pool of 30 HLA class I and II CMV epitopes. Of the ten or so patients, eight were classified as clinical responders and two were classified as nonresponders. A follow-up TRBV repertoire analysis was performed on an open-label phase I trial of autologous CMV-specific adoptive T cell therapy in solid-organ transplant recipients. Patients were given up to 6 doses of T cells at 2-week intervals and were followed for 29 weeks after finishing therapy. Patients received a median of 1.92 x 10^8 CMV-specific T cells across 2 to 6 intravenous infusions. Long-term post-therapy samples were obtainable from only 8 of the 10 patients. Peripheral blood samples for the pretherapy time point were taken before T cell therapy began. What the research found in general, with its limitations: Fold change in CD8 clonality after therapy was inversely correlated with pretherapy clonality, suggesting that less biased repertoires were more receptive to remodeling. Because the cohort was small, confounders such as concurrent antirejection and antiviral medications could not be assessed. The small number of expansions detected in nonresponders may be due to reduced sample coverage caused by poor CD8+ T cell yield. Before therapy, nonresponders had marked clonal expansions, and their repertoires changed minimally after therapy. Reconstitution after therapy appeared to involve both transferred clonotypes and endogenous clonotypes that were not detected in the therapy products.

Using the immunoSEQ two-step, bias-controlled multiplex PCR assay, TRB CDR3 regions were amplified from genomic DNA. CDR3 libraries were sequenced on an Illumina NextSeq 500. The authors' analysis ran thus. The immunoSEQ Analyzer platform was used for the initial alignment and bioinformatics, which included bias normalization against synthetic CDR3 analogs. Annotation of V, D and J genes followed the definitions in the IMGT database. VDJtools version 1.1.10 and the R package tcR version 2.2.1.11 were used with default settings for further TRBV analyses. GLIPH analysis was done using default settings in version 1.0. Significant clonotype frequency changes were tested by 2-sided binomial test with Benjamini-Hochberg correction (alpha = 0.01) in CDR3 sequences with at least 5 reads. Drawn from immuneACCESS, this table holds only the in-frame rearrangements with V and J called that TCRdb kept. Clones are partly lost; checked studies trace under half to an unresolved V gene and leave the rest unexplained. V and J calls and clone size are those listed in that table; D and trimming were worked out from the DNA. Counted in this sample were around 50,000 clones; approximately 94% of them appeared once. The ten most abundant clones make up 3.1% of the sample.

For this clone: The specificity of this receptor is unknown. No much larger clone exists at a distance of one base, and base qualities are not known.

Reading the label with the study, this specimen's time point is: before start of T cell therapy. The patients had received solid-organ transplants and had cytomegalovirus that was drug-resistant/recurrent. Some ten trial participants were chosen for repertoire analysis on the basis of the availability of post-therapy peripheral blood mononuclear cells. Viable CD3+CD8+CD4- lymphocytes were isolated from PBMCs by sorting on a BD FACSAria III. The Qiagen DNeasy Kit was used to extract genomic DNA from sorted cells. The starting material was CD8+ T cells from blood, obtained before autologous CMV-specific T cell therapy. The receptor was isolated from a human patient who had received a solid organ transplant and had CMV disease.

The encoded CDR3 is CASGRQGLYNEQFF. The DNA sequence is TGTGCCAGCGGGCGACAGGGGCTCTACAATGAGCAGTTCTTC. This sequence uses TRBV6-5 and TRBJ2-1; 8 middle bases align to TRBD1. After removal of 8 bases from V and 3 bases from J, the junction retains 6 bases not matched to a gene. Per the germline V gene, MNHEY is the CDR1 and SVGAGI is the CDR2. Including the terminal cysteine and phenylalanine, the CDR3 comprises 14 residues. The DNA shown is the 42-base CDR3, in frame from base 1.